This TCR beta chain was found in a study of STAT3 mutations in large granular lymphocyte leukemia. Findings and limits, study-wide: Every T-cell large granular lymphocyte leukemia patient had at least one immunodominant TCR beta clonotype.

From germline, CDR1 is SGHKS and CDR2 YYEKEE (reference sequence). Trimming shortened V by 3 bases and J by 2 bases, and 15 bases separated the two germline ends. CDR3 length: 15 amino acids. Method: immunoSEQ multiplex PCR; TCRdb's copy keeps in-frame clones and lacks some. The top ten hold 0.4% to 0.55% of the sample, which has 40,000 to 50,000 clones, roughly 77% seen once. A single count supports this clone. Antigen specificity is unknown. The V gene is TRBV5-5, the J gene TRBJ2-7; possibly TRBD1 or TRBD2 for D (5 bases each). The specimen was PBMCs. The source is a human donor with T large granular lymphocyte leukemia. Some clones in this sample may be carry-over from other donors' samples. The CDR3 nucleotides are TGTGCCAGCAGCTCTCCCCGGGGCCAAGCCTACGAGCAGTACTTC. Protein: CASSSPRGQAYEQYF. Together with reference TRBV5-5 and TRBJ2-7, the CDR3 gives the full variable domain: DAGVTQSPTHLIKTRGQQVTLRCSPISGHKSVSWYQQVLGQGPQFIFQYYEKEERGRGNFPDRFSARQFPNYSSELNVNALLLGDSALYLCASSSPRGQAYEQYFGPGTRLTVT.